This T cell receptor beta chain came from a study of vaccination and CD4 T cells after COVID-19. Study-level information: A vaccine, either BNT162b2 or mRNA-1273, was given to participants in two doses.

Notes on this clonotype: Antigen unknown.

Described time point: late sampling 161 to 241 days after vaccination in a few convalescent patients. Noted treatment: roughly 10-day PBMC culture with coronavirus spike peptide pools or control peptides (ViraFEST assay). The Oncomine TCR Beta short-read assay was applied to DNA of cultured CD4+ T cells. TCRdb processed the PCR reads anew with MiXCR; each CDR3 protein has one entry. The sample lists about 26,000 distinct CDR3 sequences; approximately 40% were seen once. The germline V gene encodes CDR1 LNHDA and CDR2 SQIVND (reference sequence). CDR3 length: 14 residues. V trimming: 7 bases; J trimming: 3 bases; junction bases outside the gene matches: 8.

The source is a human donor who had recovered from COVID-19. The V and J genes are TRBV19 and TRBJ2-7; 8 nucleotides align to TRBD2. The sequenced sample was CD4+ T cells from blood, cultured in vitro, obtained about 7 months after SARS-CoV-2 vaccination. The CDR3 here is CASTPGGNRYEQYF. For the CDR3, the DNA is TGTGCCAGTACCCCGGGAGGGAACCGCTACGAGCAGTACTTC.